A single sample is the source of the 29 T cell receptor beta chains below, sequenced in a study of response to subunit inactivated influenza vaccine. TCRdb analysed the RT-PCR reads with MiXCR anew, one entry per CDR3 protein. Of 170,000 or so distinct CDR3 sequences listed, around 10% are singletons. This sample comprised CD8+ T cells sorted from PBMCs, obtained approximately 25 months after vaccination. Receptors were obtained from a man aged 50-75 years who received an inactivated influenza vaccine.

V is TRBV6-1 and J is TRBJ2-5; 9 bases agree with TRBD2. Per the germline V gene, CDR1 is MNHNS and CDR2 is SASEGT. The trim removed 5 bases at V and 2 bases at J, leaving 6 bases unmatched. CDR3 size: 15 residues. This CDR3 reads CASSLSGGLQETQYF. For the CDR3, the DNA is TGTGCCAGCAGTCTTAGCGGGGGCCTACAAGAGACCCAGTACTTC.

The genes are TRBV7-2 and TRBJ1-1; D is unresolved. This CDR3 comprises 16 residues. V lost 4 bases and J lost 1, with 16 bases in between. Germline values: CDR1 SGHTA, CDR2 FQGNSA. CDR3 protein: CASSSHLSRWNTEAFF. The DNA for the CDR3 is TGTGCCAGCAGCTCCCACCTGAGCAGGTGGAACACTGAAGCTTTCTTT.

CDR3 sequence (DNA): TGTGCCAGCAGCCTTGACCTACCGCAACCCAATGAGCAGTTCTTC. It encodes CASSLDLPQPNEQFF. This chain links TRBV11-2 with TRBJ2-1, with D uncertain. With 5 bases removed from V and 6 bases from J, the gap between germline ends came to 17 bases. The CDR3 sequence is 15 residues long. Germline values: CDR1 SGHAT, CDR2 FQNNGV. Combining the CDR3 with reference TRBV11-2 and TRBJ2-1 gives the whole variable domain EAGVAQSPRYKIIEKRQSVAFWCNPISGHATLYWYQQILGQGPKLLIQFQNNGVVDDSQLPKDRFSAERLKGVDSTLKIQPAKLEDSAVYLCASSLDLPQPNEQFFGPGTRLTVL.

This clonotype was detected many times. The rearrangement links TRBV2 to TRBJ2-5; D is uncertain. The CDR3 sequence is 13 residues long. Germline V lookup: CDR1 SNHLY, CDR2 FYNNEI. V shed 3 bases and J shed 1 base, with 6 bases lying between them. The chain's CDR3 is CASSEFSQETQYF. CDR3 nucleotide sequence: TGTGCCAGCAGTGAGTTTTCCCAAGAGACCCAGTACTTC.

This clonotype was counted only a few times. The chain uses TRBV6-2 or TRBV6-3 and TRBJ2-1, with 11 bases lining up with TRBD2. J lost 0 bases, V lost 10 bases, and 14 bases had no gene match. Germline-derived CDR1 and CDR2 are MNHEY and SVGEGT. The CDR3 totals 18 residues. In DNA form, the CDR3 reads TGTGCCAATAACGTGGGGCTAGCGGGAGGCGACTCCTACAATGAGCAGTTCTTC. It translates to CANNVGLAGGDSYNEQFF.

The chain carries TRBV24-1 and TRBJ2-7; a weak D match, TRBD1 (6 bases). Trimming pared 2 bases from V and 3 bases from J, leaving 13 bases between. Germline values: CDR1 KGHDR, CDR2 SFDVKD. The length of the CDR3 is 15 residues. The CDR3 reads CATSDSRDISYEQYF. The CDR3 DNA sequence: TGTGCCACCAGTGATTCCCGGGACATTAGCTACGAGCAGTACTTC.

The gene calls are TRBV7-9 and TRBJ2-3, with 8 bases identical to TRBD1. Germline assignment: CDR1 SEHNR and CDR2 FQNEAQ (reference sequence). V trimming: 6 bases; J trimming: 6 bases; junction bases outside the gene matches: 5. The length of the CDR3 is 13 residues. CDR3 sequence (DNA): TGTGCCAGCAGGACAGGGGTTCAGGATACGCAGTATTTT. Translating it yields CASRTGVQDTQYF.

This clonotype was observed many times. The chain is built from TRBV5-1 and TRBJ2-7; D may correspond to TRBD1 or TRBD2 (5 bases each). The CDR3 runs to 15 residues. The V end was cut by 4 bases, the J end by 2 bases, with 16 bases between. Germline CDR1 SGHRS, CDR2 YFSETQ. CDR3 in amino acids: CASSIGSGHTYEQYF. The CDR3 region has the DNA TGCGCCAGCAGCATAGGTTCGGGGCATACCTACGAGCAGTACTTC.

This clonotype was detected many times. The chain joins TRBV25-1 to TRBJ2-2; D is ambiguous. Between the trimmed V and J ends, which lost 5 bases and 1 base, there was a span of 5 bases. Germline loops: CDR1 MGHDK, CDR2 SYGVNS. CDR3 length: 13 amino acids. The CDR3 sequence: CASSQENTGELFF. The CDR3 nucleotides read TGTGCCAGCAGTCAAGAGAACACCGGGGAGCTGTTTTTT.

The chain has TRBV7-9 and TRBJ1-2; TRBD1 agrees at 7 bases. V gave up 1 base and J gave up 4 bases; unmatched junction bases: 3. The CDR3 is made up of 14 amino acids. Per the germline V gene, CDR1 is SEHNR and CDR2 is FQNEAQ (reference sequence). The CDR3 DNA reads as TGTGCCAGCAGCTTAGGAACAGGGGCCTATGGCTACACCTTC. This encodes CASSLGTGAYGYTF.

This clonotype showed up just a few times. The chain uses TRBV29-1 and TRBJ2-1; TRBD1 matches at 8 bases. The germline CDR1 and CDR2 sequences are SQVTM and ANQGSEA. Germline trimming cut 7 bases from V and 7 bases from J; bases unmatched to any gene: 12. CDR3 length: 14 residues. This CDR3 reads CSAPPDRGGNEQFF. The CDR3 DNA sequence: TGCAGCGCCCCCCCTGACAGGGGTGGAAATGAGCAGTTCTTC.

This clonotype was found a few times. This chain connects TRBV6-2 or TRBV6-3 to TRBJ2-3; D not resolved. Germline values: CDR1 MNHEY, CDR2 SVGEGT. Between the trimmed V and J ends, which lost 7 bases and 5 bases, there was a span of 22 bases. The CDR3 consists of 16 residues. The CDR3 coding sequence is TGTGCCAGCACGTCATTCACGATGGGCGTAAAAGATACGCAGTATTTT. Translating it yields CASTSFTMGVKDTQYF.

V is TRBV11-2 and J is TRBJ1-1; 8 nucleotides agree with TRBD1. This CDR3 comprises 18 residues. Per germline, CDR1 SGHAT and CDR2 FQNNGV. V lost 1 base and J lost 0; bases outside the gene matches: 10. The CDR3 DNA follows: TGTGCCAGCAGCTTAGTTAATTCGACAGGGGCGCTGAACACTGAAGCTTTCTTT. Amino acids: CASSLVNSTGALNTEAFF.

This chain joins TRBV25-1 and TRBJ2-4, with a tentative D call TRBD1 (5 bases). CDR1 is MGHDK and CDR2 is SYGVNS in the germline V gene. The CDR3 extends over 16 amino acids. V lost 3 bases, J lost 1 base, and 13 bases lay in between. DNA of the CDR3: TGTGCCAGCAGTGATGGGGCAGGCGCCGCCAAAAACATTCAGTACTTC. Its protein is CASSDGAGAAKNIQYF. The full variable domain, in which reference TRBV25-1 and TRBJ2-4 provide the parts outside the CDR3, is EADIYQTPRYLVIGTGKKITLECSQTMGHDKMYWYQQDPGMELHLIHYSYGVNSTEKGDLSSESTVSRIRTEHFPLTLESARPSHTSQYLCASSDGAGAAKNIQYFGAGTRLSVL.

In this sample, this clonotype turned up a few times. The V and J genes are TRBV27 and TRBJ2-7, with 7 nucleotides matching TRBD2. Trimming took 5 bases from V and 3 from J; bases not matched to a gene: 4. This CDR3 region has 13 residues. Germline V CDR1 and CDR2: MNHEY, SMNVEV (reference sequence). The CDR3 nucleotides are TGTGCCAGCAGTCAGCCGGGAGGCTACGAGCAGTACTTC. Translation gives CASSQPGGYEQYF.

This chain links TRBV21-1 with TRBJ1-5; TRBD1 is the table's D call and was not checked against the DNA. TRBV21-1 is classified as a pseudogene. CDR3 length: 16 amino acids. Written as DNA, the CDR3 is TGTGCCAGCAGCTCCCGGGATGGGGGCGCCAATCAGCCCCAGCATTTT. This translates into CASSSRDGGANQPQHF.

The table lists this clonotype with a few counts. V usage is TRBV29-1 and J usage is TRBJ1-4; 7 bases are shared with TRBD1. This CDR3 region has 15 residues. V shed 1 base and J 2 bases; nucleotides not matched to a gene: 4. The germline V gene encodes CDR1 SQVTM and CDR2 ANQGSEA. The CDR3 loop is CSVEASGGTNEKLFF. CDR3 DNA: TGCAGCGTTGAAGCCTCAGGGGGGACTAATGAAAAACTGTTTTTT.

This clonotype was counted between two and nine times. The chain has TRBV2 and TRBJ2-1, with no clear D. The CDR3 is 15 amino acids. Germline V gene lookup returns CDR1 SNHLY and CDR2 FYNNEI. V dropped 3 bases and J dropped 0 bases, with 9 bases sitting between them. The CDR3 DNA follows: TGTGCCAGCAGTGATAATAGCCACTCCTACAATGAGCAGTTCTTC. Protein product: CASSDNSHSYNEQFF.

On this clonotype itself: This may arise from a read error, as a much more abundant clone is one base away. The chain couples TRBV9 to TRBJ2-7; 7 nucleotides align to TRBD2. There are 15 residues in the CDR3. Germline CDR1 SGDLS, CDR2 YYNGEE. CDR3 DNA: TGTCCCAGCAGCGTAGCAGCGGGGAGCTCCTACGAGCAGTACTTC. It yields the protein CPSSVAAGSSYEQYF. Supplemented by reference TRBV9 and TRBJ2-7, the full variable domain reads DSGVTQTPKHLITATGQRVTLRCSPRSGDLSVYWYQQSLDQGLQFLIQYYNGEERAKGNILERFSAQQFPDLHSELNLSSLELGDSALYFCPSSVAAGSSYEQYFGPGTRLTVT.

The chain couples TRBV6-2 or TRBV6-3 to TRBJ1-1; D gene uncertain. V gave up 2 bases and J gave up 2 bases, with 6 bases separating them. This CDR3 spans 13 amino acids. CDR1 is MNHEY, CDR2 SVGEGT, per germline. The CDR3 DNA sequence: TGTGCCAGCAGTTACGCCTTCAACACTGAAGCTTTCTTT. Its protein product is CASSYAFNTEAFF.

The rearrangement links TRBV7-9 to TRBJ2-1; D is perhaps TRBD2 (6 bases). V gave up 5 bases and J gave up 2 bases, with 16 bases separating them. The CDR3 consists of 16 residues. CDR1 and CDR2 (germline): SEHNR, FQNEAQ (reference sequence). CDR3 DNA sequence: TGTGCCAGCAGCGGAGCAGGTAGCGGTGCCTACAATGAGCAGTTCTTC. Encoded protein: CASSGAGSGAYNEQFF.

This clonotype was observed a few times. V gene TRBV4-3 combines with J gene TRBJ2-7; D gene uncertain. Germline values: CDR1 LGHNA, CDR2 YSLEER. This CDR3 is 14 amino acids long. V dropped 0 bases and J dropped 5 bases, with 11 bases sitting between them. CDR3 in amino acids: CASSQDTRVDEQYF. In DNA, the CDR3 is TGCGCCAGCAGCCAAGATACCAGAGTCGACGAGCAGTACTTC.

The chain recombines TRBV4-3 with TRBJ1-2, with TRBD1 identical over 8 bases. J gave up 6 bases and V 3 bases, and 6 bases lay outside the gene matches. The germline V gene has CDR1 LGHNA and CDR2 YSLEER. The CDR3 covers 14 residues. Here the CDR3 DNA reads TGCGCCAGCAGCCAGATGACAGGGGATCATGGCTACACCTTC. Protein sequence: CASSQMTGDHGYTF.

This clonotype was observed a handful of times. The CDR3 region has the DNA TGCGCCAGCAGCCAAGATCTACAGGCTGGGGGGAACACCATATATTTT. Translating gives CASSQDLQAGGNTIYF. This rearrangement joins TRBV4-3 to TRBJ1-3, with TRBD1 as a possible D gene (5 bases). CDR1 LGHNA and CDR2 YSLEER come from the germline V gene. This CDR3 spans 16 amino acids. V shed 0 bases and J shed 7 bases, with 16 bases lying between them.

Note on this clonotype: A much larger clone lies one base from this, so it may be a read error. The DNA for the CDR3 is TGTGCCAGCAGTGCCTCTCTGGACACCGGGGAGCTGTTTTTT. Its protein is CASSASLDTGELFF. This chain uses TRBV2 with TRBJ2-2; D ambiguous. The V gene lost 4 bases and the J gene lost 3 bases, with 9 bases spanning the gap. Per the germline V gene, CDR1 is SNHLY and CDR2 is FYNNEI. The CDR3 length is 14 residues.

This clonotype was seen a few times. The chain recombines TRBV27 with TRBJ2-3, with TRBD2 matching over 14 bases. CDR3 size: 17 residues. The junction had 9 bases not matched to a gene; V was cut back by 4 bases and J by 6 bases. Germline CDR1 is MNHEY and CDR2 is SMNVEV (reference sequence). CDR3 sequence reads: CASSSATSGRAGDTQYF. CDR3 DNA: TGTGCCAGCAGTTCCGCGACTAGCGGGAGGGCCGGGGATACGCAGTATTTT.

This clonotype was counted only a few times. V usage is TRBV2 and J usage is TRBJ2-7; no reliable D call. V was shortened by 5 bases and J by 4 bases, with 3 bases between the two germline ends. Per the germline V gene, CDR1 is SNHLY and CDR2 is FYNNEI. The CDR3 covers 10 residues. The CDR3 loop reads CASSKYEQYF. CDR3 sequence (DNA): TGTGCCAGCAGTAAATACGAGCAGTACTTC.

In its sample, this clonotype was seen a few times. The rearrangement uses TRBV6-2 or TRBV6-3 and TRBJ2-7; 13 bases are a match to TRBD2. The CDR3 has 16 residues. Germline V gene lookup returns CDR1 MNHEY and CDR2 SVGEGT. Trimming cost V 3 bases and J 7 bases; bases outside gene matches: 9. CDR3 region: CASSYRLAGGLREQYF. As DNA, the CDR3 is TGTGCCAGCAGTTATCGACTAGCGGGAGGACTGCGGGAGCAGTACTTC.

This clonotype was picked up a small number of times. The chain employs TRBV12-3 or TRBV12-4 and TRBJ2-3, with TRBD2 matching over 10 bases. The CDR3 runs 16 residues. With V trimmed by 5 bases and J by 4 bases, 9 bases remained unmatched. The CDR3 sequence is CASSPGASGGPDTQYF. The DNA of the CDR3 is TGTGCCAGCAGTCCCGGGGCTAGCGGGGGACCAGATACGCAGTATTTT.